The clone carrying this T cell receptor (beta chain) came up a few times. Its matching antigen is unknown. This specimen belongs to a study of T-cell reconstitution after alpha-beta-depleted transplantation in children. The study, taken as a whole, reports: Expanded clones from the graft, numbering several hundred, reportedly supplied alpha-beta T cells about two months after transplant.

Preparation of the TCRbeta library was carried out with unique molecular identifiers. TCRdb itself ran the PCR reads through MiXCR, one entry per CDR3 protein. This sample yields hundreds of thousands of distinct CDR3 sequences, of which 10% to 13% are seen a single time; 2% to 2.5% belongs to the top ten. The germline gives CDR1 KGHSH, CDR2 LQKENI. J lost 4 bases, V lost 6 bases, and 7 bases had no gene match. CDR3 length: 15 amino acids. Sequenced material: PBMCs, taken before TCRalphabeta/CD19-depleted stem cell transplant. The source is a child aged 2 to 9 with inherited bone marrow failure, due to receive a stem cell transplant. V usage is TRBV18 and J usage is TRBJ1-1, with 11 nucleotides matching TRBD1. This chain's CDR3 is CASSRGTGGATEAFF. CDR3 bases: TGTGCCAGCTCGCGGGGGACAGGGGGAGCCACTGAAGCTTTCTTT. Supplemented by reference TRBV18 and TRBJ1-1, the full variable domain reads NAGVMQNPRHLVRRRGQEARLRCSPMKGHSHVYWYRQLPEEGLKFMVYLQKENIIDESGMPKERFSAEFPKEGPSILRIQQVVRGDSAAYFCASSRGTGGATEAFFGQGTRLTVV.